The present entry profiles one TCR beta chain with its context. Antigen specificity is unknown. Trimming cost V 4 bases and J 1 base; bases outside gene matches: 6. This CDR3 is 15 amino acids long. CDR1 and CDR2 (germline): SGHRS, YFSETQ. Repertoires were generated with immunoSEQ multiplex PCR, while TCRdb's copy carries only in-frame clones and drops some. This sample carries around 140,000 clones, over 75% of them seen once, and the ten largest clones take 20% to 25%. The data were obtained in a study of T cell responses to AZD1222 COVID-19 vaccine. Findings of the study overall: It should be noted that donors were predominantly white British and more often female, and clonal diversity was possibly underestimated. Within unmutated variant regions lay the reported targets of nearly half of spike-specific TCRs.

Material: peripheral blood, obtained on day 0 of AZD1222 vaccination. V and J are TRBV5-1 and TRBJ2-5; 8 nucleotides align to TRBD1. This TCR was sampled from an adult in good health. CDR3 protein: CASSPVGQAQETQYF. The CDR3 coding sequence is TGCGCCAGCAGCCCAGTGGGACAGGCCCAAGAGACCCAGTACTTC. Based on the CDR3 plus reference TRBV5-1 and TRBJ2-5, the full variable domain is KAGVTQTPRYLIKTRGQQVTLSCSPISGHRSVSWYQQTPGQGLQFLFEYFSETQRNKGNFPGRFSGRQFSNSRSEMNVSTLELGDSALYLCASSPVGQAQETQYFGPGTRLLVL.